The next 5 T cell receptor beta chains were all read from a single sample in a study of OX40 agonist ivuxolimab in advanced cancers. Generated by immunoSEQ multiplex PCR, the TCRdb table keeps only in-frame clones and is missing some. Among tens of thousands of clones, around 85% were seen once, and the ten largest hold about 4.6%. This material consisted of CD4+ or CD8+ T cells sorted from blood, taken in a trial of the OX40 agonist ivuxolimab. These receptors were taken from an adult with an advanced solid tumor such as melanoma, head and neck, liver or kidney cancer.

Within the sample, this clone is medium-sized (0.01 to 0.1%). The V gene is TRBV30, the J gene TRBJ2-5, with 9 bases matching TRBD2. Germline V gene sequence: CDR1 GTSNPN, CDR2 SVGIG (reference sequence). This CDR3 spans 17 amino acids. V lost 2 bases and J lost 1; bases outside the gene matches: 11. As DNA, the CDR3 is TGTGCCTGGAGTCGGATAGCGGGAGTTTTAAGCCAAGAGACCCAGTACTTC. This translates into CAWSRIAGVLSQETQYF.

The chain employs TRBV7-9 and TRBJ2-1, with TRBD2 as a possible D gene (5 bases). V was trimmed by 4 bases and J by 3 bases, leaving 10 bases between them. The CDR3 runs 14 residues. Germline V CDR1 and CDR2: SEHNR, FQNEAQ (reference sequence). This CDR3 reads CASSYTGYYNEQFF. For the CDR3, the DNA is TGTGCCAGCAGCTATACGGGGTACTACAATGAGCAGTTCTTC.

This clone has a single count. The chain is built from TRBV7-9 and TRBJ2-3; D gene unclear. Germline CDR1 reads SEHNR; CDR2 reads FQNEAQ (reference sequence). The V and J ends lost 4 bases and 2 bases respectively, with 13 bases between them. This CDR3 has 15 residues. The CDR3 is CASSSVLRTTDTQYF. In nucleotides, the CDR3 is TGTGCCAGCAGCTCAGTCCTCCGGACCACAGATACGCAGTATTTT.

Only a few counts were recorded for this clone. J is TRBJ2-1 and V is TRBV7-8; D is possibly TRBD2 (6 bases). The CDR3 is 15 amino acids. The V gene's germline CDR1 is SGHVS and CDR2 FQNEAQ. Trimming stripped 5 bases from V and 4 bases from J, with 15 bases between. CDR3 sequence: CASSGGFFPYNEQFF. As DNA, the CDR3 is TGTGCCAGCAGCGGGGGGTTTTTTCCATACAATGAGCAGTTCTTC.

The chain recombines TRBV2 with TRBJ1-2; D is perhaps TRBD1 (6 bases). Trimming removed 8 bases from V and 0 bases from J, with 13 bases in between. The CDR3 is made up of 14 amino acids. Germline CDR1 SNHLY, CDR2 FYNNEI. Here the CDR3 DNA reads TGTGCCAGCGGATCCCAGGGGACTAACTATGGCTACACCTTC. It specifies CASGSQGTNYGYTF.